One and the same sample provided the 8 T cell receptor beta chains below, sequenced in a study of blood T cell repertoires in COVID-19. The protocol was immunoSEQ multiplex PCR, while the TCRdb copy is restricted to in-frame clones and leaves out a portion. The sample has some 90,000 clones, over 65% seen once. The sequenced sample consisted of peripheral blood. Receptors originate from a human donor in a cohort sampled during active COVID-19.

V usage is TRBV5-1 and J usage is TRBJ1-2, with 9 bases matching TRBD1. Germline V gene sequence: CDR1 SGHRS, CDR2 YFSETQ. There are 15 residues in the CDR3. With 4 bases clipped from V and 4 bases from J, the junction kept 8 bases outside the gene matches. CDR3 loop: CASSNLQGASYGYTF. CDR3 nucleotide sequence: TGCGCCAGCAGCAACTTACAGGGGGCCAGCTATGGCTACACCTTC.

The chain uses TRBV18 and TRBJ1-1; D is uncertain. V lost 4 bases and J 0 bases, leaving 6 bases between the germline ends. Looked up from germline, CDR1 is KGHSH and CDR2 is LQKENI. This CDR3 has 13 amino acids. The CDR3 DNA follows: TGTGCCAGCTCACTACAGATGAACACTGAAGCTTTCTTT. Its protein product is CASSLQMNTEAFF.

V gene TRBV18 combines with J gene TRBJ1-1; no reliable D call. The CDR3 is made up of 13 amino acids. Germline V gives CDR1 KGHSH, CDR2 LQKENI. V lost 2 bases to trimming and J lost 3 bases, with 7 bases between them. CDR3 sequence (DNA): TGTGCCAGCTCACCAGGTCGGGACACTGAAGCTTTCTTT. Translation gives CASSPGRDTEAFF.

J is TRBJ1-2 and V is TRBV4-1; D is unresolved. CDR3 length equals 16 residues. CDR1 is MGHRA and CDR2 is YSYEKL in the germline V gene. Trimming took off 4 bases at V and 6 bases at J, with 21 bases between the two ends. CDR3 DNA sequence: TGCGCCAGCAGCCCTCCGACCGGGAGGTTATTCGATGGCTACACCTTC. Translated: CASSPPTGRLFDGYTF.

The J gene is TRBJ1-2, the V gene TRBV4-2; 7 bases match TRBD1. The germline V gene has CDR1 LGHNA and CDR2 YNFKEQ. CDR3 length equals 14 residues. Trimming took 2 bases from V and 8 from J; bases not matched to a gene: 8. The DNA for the CDR3 is TGTGCCAGCAGCCAATTACAGGGGTTGCGGGGCTACACCTTC. Its protein is CASSQLQGLRGYTF.

The chain has TRBV6-5 and TRBJ2-7, with 7 bases fitting TRBD2. The CDR3 is 14 residues long. Germline CDR1 and CDR2: MNHEY and SVGAGI. The junction had 7 bases not matched to a gene; V was cut back by 6 bases and J by 2 bases. The CDR3 DNA sequence: TGTGCCAGCAGCAATGGACGGGGGGCCTACGAGCAGTACTTC. Translated, it gives CASSNGRGAYEQYF.

The V call is TRBV6-2 or TRBV6-3, the J call TRBJ1-2; D is uncertain. Trimming stripped 6 bases from V and 3 bases from J, with 8 bases between. The CDR3 length is 12 residues. Germline assignment: CDR1 MNHEY and CDR2 SVGEGT. CDR3 nucleotides: TGTGCCAGCAGCCCTGTATACTATGGCTACACCTTC. Translated, it gives CASSPVYYGYTF.

This sequence joins TRBV6-5 and TRBJ2-7, with 9 bases lining up with TRBD1. The CDR3 has 14 residues. Per the germline V gene, CDR1 is MNHEY and CDR2 is SVGAGI. The CDR3 nucleotides read TGTGCTAGCCGCCGGGACAGGGACTCCTACGAGCAGTACTTC. Translated, it gives CASRRDRDSYEQYF.